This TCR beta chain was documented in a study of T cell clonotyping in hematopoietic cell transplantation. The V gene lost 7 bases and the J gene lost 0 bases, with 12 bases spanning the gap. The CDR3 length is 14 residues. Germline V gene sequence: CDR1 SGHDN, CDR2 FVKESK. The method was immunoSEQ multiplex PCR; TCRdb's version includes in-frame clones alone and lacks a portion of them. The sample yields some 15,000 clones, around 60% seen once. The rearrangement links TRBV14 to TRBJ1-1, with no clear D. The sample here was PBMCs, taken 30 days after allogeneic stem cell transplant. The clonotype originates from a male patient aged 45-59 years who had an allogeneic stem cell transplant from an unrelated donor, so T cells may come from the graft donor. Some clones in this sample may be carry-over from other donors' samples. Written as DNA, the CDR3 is TGTGCCAGCAACCCTCTGAGCATGAACACTGAAGCTTTCTTT. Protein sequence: CASNPLSMNTEAFF.